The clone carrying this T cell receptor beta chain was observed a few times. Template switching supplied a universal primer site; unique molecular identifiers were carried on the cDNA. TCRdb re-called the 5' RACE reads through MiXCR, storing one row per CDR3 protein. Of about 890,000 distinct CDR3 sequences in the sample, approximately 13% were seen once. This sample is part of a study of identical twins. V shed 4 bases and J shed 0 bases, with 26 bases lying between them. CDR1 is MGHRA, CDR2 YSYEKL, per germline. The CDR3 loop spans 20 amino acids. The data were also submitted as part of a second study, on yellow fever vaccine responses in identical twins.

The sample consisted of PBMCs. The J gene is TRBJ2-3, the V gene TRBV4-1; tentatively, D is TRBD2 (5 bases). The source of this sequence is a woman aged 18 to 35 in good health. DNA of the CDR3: TGCGCCAGCAGCCCAAGGGTTGACAATCGAGGGAAACCTAGCACAGATACGCAGTATTTT. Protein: CASSPRVDNRGKPSTDTQYF.